The entry below gives a single T cell receptor beta chain sequence along with its context. Its antigen specificity is not known. Base qualities are not at hand, and no much larger clone is one base apart. The record originates from a study of CD49a tissue-resident CD8 T cells in human skin (TCRdb year 2017). Background on the whole study: The study examined tissue-resident memory CD8+ T cell subsets in human skin defined by CD49a, CD69 and CD103 expression.

The library was built by means of the immunoSEQ multiplex PCR assay. From the authors' description of their analysis: How frequently each TCR V beta family was used was compared between the sorted CD8+ T cell populations from blood, dermis and epidermis. TCRdb's version of the immuneACCESS table is confined to in-frame rearrangements and falls short of the full clone set. An unresolved V gene accounts for under half of the shortfall where checked; the remainder is of unknown origin. V, J and clone size are taken as reported in that table, and D and trimming were inferred from the DNA itself. Across this sample there are 250 to 350 clones, with about 80% seen only once. The top ten constitute about 40% of the sample. For several healthy donors, CD8+ T cells were sorted from blood, dermis and epidermis, and the TCR beta CDR3 regions of these cells were analysed. All TCR-sequenced donors were healthy individuals, and each provided both blood and skin samples. CD8+ T cell populations were isolated by sorting before TCR beta sequencing.

This TCR came from a human donor in good health. Sample: CLA- CD8+ effector memory T cells sorted from blood.

The CDR3 reads CASSQLGSNEKLFF. The nucleotides are TGCGCCAGCAGCCAACTCGGTTCTAATGAAAAACTGTTTTTT. The rearranged chain carries TRBV4-1 and TRBJ1-4; the D gene remains uncertain. Looking up the germline V gene yields CDR1 MGHRA and CDR2 YSYEKL. V lost 2 bases and J lost 3 bases; the stretch between them is 7 bases long. The CDR3 contains 14 residues, cysteine and phenylalanine counted. Just the 42-base CDR3 DNA is kept, in frame starting at base 1.